This T cell receptor beta chain was retrieved from a study of T cells after yellow fever vaccination. As for the study in general: For low cell numbers, libraries were made with SMART-Seq v4 Ultra Low Input. Findings and caveats of the study: A secondary response was less intense yet reached its peak sooner, at day 5 versus 15. Clones that expanded after primary vaccination mostly reappeared after the booster (96% CD4, about 91% CD8).

Points on this clonotype: The antigen is not known.

Researchers made TCR cDNA using 5'RACE template switching, and this step added a universal primer site and UMIs. Via MiXCR, TCRdb re-called the 5' RACE reads, giving one row per CDR3 protein. The sample records about 120,000 distinct CDR3 sequences, 15% being singletons. The CDR3 contains 14 residues. Trimming cost V 2 bases and J 8 bases, with 13 bases left between them. Germline V gives CDR1 ENHRY, CDR2 SYGVKD. The sample was CD8+ T cells sorted from PBMCs, taken 5 days after the yellow fever booster vaccination. V and J are TRBV10-3 and TRBJ2-1; D call uncertain. The TCR sequence derives from a man aged 18 to 35 who received the YFV17D yellow fever vaccine. CDR3 loop: CAISELRSKDEQFF. DNA of the CDR3: TGTGCCATCAGTGAGCTTCGGAGTAAGGATGAGCAGTTCTTC.